This record looks at one TCR beta chain sequence and its context. As yet, its antigen is unknown. These data are taken from a study of cytomegalovirus exposure and HLA in healthy donors. Findings of the study overall: On later analysis, the bulk of CMV-associated TCR beta chains appeared to be HLA-restricted.

With 3 bases clipped from V and 7 bases from J, the junction kept 14 bases outside the gene matches. The germline V gene has CDR1 SEHNR and CDR2 FQNEAQ (reference sequence). The CDR3 runs to 17 residues. PCR was performed using 60 Vbeta and 13 Jbeta primers. Here immunoSEQ multiplex PCR was the method, and the copy in TCRdb shows in-frame clones only, minus some. The sample yields 93,000 or so clones, 75% to 85% seen once. Material for sequencing was PBMCs. The origin of this receptor is a woman aged 18-35 years in good health and CMV-seropositive. The rearrangement links TRBV7-9 to TRBJ2-1; TRBD2 matches at 8 bases. This chain's CDR3 is CASSFLSLFTSGNEQFF. The DNA for the CDR3 is TGTGCCAGCAGCTTCCTAAGCCTTTTTACTAGCGGTAATGAGCAGTTCTTC. The variable domain in full, completed from reference TRBV7-9 and TRBJ2-1, reads DTGVSQNPRHKITKRGQNVTFRCDPISEHNRLYWYRQTLGQGPEFLTYFQNEAQLEKSRLLSDRFSAERPKGSFSTLEIQRTEQGDSAMYLCASSFLSLFTSGNEQFFGPGTRLTVL.